This TCR beta chain emerged from a study of blood T cell repertoires in COVID-19. About the research overall: The analysed material was cDNA or gDNA that came from T cells, B-cell-depleted T cells, or PBMCs.

J lost 6 bases, V lost 4 bases, and 13 bases had no gene match. Germline-derived CDR1 and CDR2 are SGDLS and YYNGEE. The CDR3 covers 17 residues. Individuals drawn from 24 US areas were roughly 18 to 95 years old. In the source study's methods: Estimated nucleated cell counts came from reference gene primer amplification. This table comes from immunoSEQ multiplex PCR, and its TCRdb copy is limited to in-frame clones, with some not included. V and J calls and clone size are copied from that table; D and trimming were computed from the DNA. Among about 270,000 clones listed, approximately 89% were seen once.

This sequence joins TRBV9 and TRBJ2-2; 9 positions agree with TRBD2. Input material: PBMCs or T cells enriched from blood (not recorded which). This sequence was found in a woman aged 40 to 50 with acute COVID-19. CDR3 protein: CASSPDGVAGGAGELFF. The CDR3 bases are TGTGCCAGCAGCCCCGACGGAGTGGCGGGAGGGGCCGGGGAGCTGTTTTTT.